This entry lists 15 T cell receptor beta chains sequenced from one sample in a study of TIL therapy for anti-PD-1-resistant metastatic lung cancer. The immunoSEQ assay was v3. Generated by immunoSEQ multiplex PCR, the TCRdb table keeps only in-frame clones and is missing some. The sample shows tens of thousands of clones, about three quarters of them seen only once. As to time point: pre-treatment sample, taken before nivolumab and TIL therapy. Most excised metastases sampled were pleural nodules or supraclavicular lymph nodes. Specimen: tumor tissue, collected at baseline. The receptors stem from a person aged 25 to 79 with non-small cell lung cancer.

The J gene is TRBJ1-5, the V gene TRBV7-9; the D gene is possibly TRBD1 (6 bases). This CDR3 is built from 18 residues. The V end was cut by 5 bases, the J end by 4 bases, with 24 bases between. Germline CDR1 SEHNR, CDR2 FQNEAQ (reference sequence). The DNA of the CDR3 is TGTGCCAGCAGCCGTTCAAGCGGGGGGCAGGGGTCTAATCAGCCCCAGCATTTT. Translated, it gives CASSRSSGGQGSNQPQHF.

V gene TRBV6-6 combines with J gene TRBJ1-6; the D gene is possibly TRBD1 (5 bases). The CDR3 has 15 amino acids. CDR1 MNHNY and CDR2 SVGAGI come from the germline V gene (reference sequence). V lost 5 bases to trimming and J lost 2 bases, with 10 bases between them. CDR3 DNA sequence: TGTGCCAGCAGTACCTTGGGGGCCTATAATTCACCCCTCCACTTT. Translated: CASSTLGAYNSPLHF.

The DNA for the CDR3 is TGTGCCAGCAGCCCTTGGGACGGAACTAATGAAAAACTGTTTTTT. It specifies CASSPWDGTNEKLFF. The chain joins TRBV9 to TRBJ1-4; possibly TRBD1 for D (5 bases). The CDR3 is made up of 15 amino acids. Trimming took off 4 bases at V and 1 base at J, with 11 bases between the two ends. Germline loops: CDR1 SGDLS, CDR2 YYNGEE.

The V call is TRBV11-2, the J call TRBJ2-5, with 8 bases identical to TRBD1. This CDR3 is 15 amino acids long. V shed 0 bases, J shed 4 bases, and the junction held 4 bases outside the gene matches. Per germline, CDR1 SGHAT and CDR2 FQNNGV. CDR3 nucleotide sequence: TGTGCCAGCAGCTTAGACAGGGGGCGTAGAGAGACCCAGTACTTC. As protein: CASSLDRGRRETQYF.

This clone qualifies as medium-sized. This rearrangement joins TRBV5-6 to TRBJ1-1; 7 bases fit TRBD1. V lost 4 bases and J lost 0; bases outside the gene matches: 3. This CDR3 spans 14 amino acids. Germline V gene sequence: CDR1 SGHDT, CDR2 YYEEEE. CDR3 region: CASSHRGMNTEAFF. The CDR3, as DNA: TGTGCCAGCAGCCACAGGGGCATGAACACTGAAGCTTTCTTT.

The chain employs TRBV10-3 and TRBJ2-3, with 7 bases fitting TRBD2. The germline gives CDR1 ENHRY, CDR2 SYGVKD. The CDR3 extends over 14 amino acids. The trim removed 7 bases at V and 4 bases at J, leaving 8 bases unmatched. The CDR3 DNA reads TGTGCCATCAATCAGCGGGATAAGGCAGATACGCAGTATTTT. It encodes CAINQRDKADTQYF.

The V call is TRBV7-2, the J call TRBJ2-2; 9 bases align to TRBD1. CDR1 SGHTA and CDR2 FQGNSA come from the germline V gene. V gave up 4 bases and J gave up 8 bases; unmatched junction bases: 8. This CDR3 has 15 amino acids. The CDR3 region has the DNA TGTGCCAGCAGCTCATACAGGGGGCTAGGTGGGGAGCTGTTTTTT. Translating gives CASSSYRGLGGELFF.

This clone was picked up a small number of times. V and J are TRBV4-1 and TRBJ1-5, with unresolved D. V was shortened by 1 base and J by 0 bases, with 7 bases between the two germline ends. This CDR3 spans 15 amino acids. Looked up from germline, CDR1 is MGHRA and CDR2 is YSYEKL. The CDR3 loop is CASSQAPSSNQPQHF. Here the CDR3 DNA reads TGCGCCAGCAGCCAAGCCCCATCTAGCAATCAGCCCCAGCATTTT.

The chain is built from TRBV11-2 and TRBJ2-1; D gene uncertain. CDR1 is SGHAT, CDR2 FQNNGV, per germline. V lost 5 bases to trimming and J lost 9 bases, with 11 bases between them. There are 12 residues in the CDR3. This CDR3 is CASSGGTGEQFF. CDR3 nucleotides: TGTGCCAGCAGCGGCGGTACCGGTGAGCAGTTCTTC.

This clone was found a few times. The V call is TRBV15, the J call TRBJ1-6; D uncertain. Per the germline V gene, CDR1 is LNHNV and CDR2 is YYDKDF (reference sequence). The V end lost 0 bases, the J end lost 0 bases, and 12 bases lay between the germline ends. This CDR3 is 18 amino acids long. CDR3 sequence: CATSRDLAGSSYNSPLHF. CDR3 sequence (DNA): TGTGCCACCAGCAGAGATCTAGCGGGGAGCTCCTATAATTCACCCCTCCACTTT.

In its sample, this clone was seen a few times. The rearrangement links TRBV29-1 to TRBJ1-1, with D possibly matching TRBD1 (5 bases). There are 12 residues in the CDR3. V lost 4 bases to trimming and J lost 0 bases, with 6 bases between them. Germline V lookup: CDR1 SQVTM, CDR2 ANQGSEA. The CDR3 bases are TGCAGCGTTGGACAGATGAACACTGAAGCTTTCTTT. Translation: CSVGQMNTEAFF.

This chain links TRBV28 with TRBJ2-7; D gene uncertain. V was clipped by 5 bases and J by 1 base, with 6 bases between them. The CDR3 is 12 amino acids. Per germline, CDR1 MDHEN and CDR2 SYDVKM. CDR3: CASSRVSYEQYF. As DNA, the CDR3 is TGTGCCAGCAGTCGGGTGTCCTACGAGCAGTACTTC.

This rearrangement joins TRBV28 to TRBJ2-1; 8 positions match TRBD2. The V and J ends lost 7 bases and 3 bases, in that order; junction bases with no gene match: 8. CDR3 length equals 15 residues. Germline CDR1 MDHEN, CDR2 SYDVKM. The CDR3 sequence is CASTIAGLIYNEQFF. The CDR3 nucleotides read TGTGCCAGCACAATAGCGGGACTTATCTACAATGAGCAGTTCTTC.

The chain combines TRBV7-9 with TRBJ2-3; 12 nucleotides align to TRBD2. Germline loops: CDR1 SEHNR, CDR2 FQNEAQ (reference sequence). The trim removed 1 base at V and 2 bases at J, leaving 7 bases unmatched. CDR3 size: 18 residues. The CDR3 is CASSLGMSSGRATDTQYF. The CDR3 bases are TGTGCCAGCAGCTTAGGGATGTCTAGCGGGAGGGCCACAGATACGCAGTATTTT.

The chain recombines TRBV7-8 with TRBJ2-2, with 9 bases that match TRBD2. With V trimmed by 1 base and J by 6 bases, 12 bases remained unmatched. The CDR3 runs to 18 residues. In germline, CDR1 is SGHVS, CDR2 FQNEAQ. The CDR3 is CASSLGSLLREGPGELFF. CDR3 in DNA: TGTGCCAGCAGCTTAGGTTCTTTGTTGCGGGAGGGCCCCGGGGAGCTGTTTTTT.